Listed here is a single T cell receptor beta chain. What it recognizes is unknown. Libraries were prepared by immunoSEQ multiplex PCR; TCRdb keeps only in-frame clonotypes and omits some of them. The sample shows about 85,000 clones, roughly 90% of them seen only once. The data derive from a study of graft-versus-host responses after intestinal transplantation. Germline CDR1 is SGHKS and CDR2 is YYEKEE (reference sequence). The ends were cut back, 3 bases at V and 9 bases at J, with 25 bases in the middle. The CDR3 contains 17 residues. General observations from the study: GvH clones surfaced in recipient marrow, some emerging earlier in ileum or blood.

The rearrangement links TRBV5-5 to TRBJ2-1, with a weak D call TRBD1 (5 bases). The source of this sequence is a human donor who was the organ donor for an intestinal transplant. This specimen was unstimulated CD8+ T cells sorted from spleen or lymph node cells, taken before transplant. CDR3 DNA sequence: TGTGCCAGCAGCTCGAGGAGCAGGGAATTCGCGATGGGTGAGCAGTTCTTC. It encodes CASSSRSREFAMGEQFF.